One and the same sample provided the 9 T cell receptor beta chains below, sequenced in a study of CDR3 diversity in severe acne (dated by TCRdb to the late 2010s). The method behind the library was PCR. This sample was sequenced with an Illumina HiSeq 2000. TCRdb took the public reads, trimmed them with fastp at Q25, ran MiXCR for clone calling and kept in-frame beta chains. Records with the same CDR3 protein are collapsed into one entry carrying the most frequent genes and DNA. For this sample the table gives about 98,000 distinct CDR3 sequences, of which roughly 51% were detected only once. The biggest ten clones account for around an eighth of the sample. The specimen sequenced was blood. These receptors were taken from a male donor with acne.

In its sample, this clonotype was seen a few times. The CDR3 DNA follows: TGTGCCAGCAGCTTGTGGACTAGCGGGAGAAAAGAGACCCAGTACTTC. Protein sequence: CASSLWTSGRKETQYF. This sequence joins TRBV7-2 and TRBJ2-5; 13 bases match TRBD2. Germline V gives CDR1 SGHTA, CDR2 FQGNSA. V lost 3 bases, J lost 3 bases, and 4 bases stayed unmatched. This CDR3 is 16 amino acids long.

The chain is built from TRBV10-3 and TRBJ1-5; D gene unclear. The germline CDR1 and CDR2 sequences are ENHRY and SYGVKD. The CDR3 covers 13 residues. Trimming removed 4 bases at V and 11 bases at J, with 15 bases between. CDR3 in DNA: TGTGCCATCAGTGCCCCCCCGGACTTAGCCCAGCATTTT. This encodes CAISAPPDLAQHF.

This clonotype appeared once. At one end the junction does not follow the germline gene, possibly because of a read error. The chain links TRBV20-1 to TRBJ1-1; 10 bases map to TRBD1. The CDR3 consists of 12 residues. CDR1 and CDR2 (germline): DFQATT, SNEGSKA (reference sequence). The CDR3 spells CSARDRGTEAFF. CDR3 nucleotide sequence: TGCAGCGCTAGGGACAGGGGCACTGAAGCTTTCTTT.

This rearrangement joins TRBV7-3 to TRBJ2-7; a weak D match, TRBD1 (6 bases). The CDR3 runs to 18 residues. Between the trimmed V and J ends, which lost 1 base and 2 bases, there was a span of 21 bases. Looked up from germline, CDR1 is SGHTA and CDR2 is FQGTGA. The CDR3 reads CASSLIAGLRDNTYEQYF. The CDR3 coding sequence is TGTGCCAGCAGCTTAATAGCCGGACTCCGGGACAATACCTACGAGCAGTACTTC.

This clonotype was seen only a few times. V is TRBV5-1 and J is TRBJ2-5; D tentatively fits TRBD1 or TRBD2 (7 bases each). With 7 bases removed from V and 1 base from J, the gap between germline ends came to 20 bases. The germline CDR1 and CDR2 sequences are SGHRS and YFSETQ. This CDR3 has 16 residues. The CDR3, as DNA: TGCGCCAGCGGCAGGGGGGGACAGATCTTCCAAGAGACCCAGTACTTC. Residues: CASGRGGQIFQETQYF.

CDR3 nucleotides: TGTGCCAGCAGTTTTCTCGCGGAGCAGCCCCAGCATTTT. Amino acids: CASSFLAEQPQHF. The chain links TRBV25-1 to TRBJ1-5; D gene unclear. CDR1 and CDR2 from the germline V gene are MGHDK and SYGVNS. The CDR3 is 13 residues long. The germline V and J ends were trimmed by 5 bases and 7 bases, with 12 bases remaining between them.

The chain has TRBV5-4 and TRBJ1-1; no definite D call. Deletions cut 4 bases from V and 1 base from J, with 14 bases between. Germline CDR1 and CDR2: SGHNT and YYREEE (reference sequence). The CDR3 runs 15 residues. CDR3 nucleotides: TGTGCCAGCAGCGCGGACGAAGTAAGGAACACTGAAGCTTTCTTT. This codes for CASSADEVRNTEAFF.

The chain combines TRBV7-6 with TRBJ2-5; 11 nucleotides match TRBD2. J gave up 2 bases and V 5 bases, and 7 bases lay outside the gene matches. The CDR3 consists of 16 residues. Germline V CDR1 and CDR2: SGHVS, FNYEAQ. CDR3 loop: CASSRALAGGQETQYF. The CDR3 nucleotides are TGTGCCAGCAGCCGAGCCCTAGCGGGGGGACAAGAGACCCAGTACTTC.

This clonotype was counted only a few times. The chain employs TRBV29-1 and TRBJ1-1, with D possibly matching TRBD1 (5 bases). The CDR3 spans 12 residues. Per the germline V gene, CDR1 is SQVTM and CDR2 is ANQGSEA. V was cut by 5 bases and J by 7 bases, with 14 bases left in between. This CDR3 reads CSVSRGSGEAFF. The CDR3 DNA sequence: TGCAGCGTTAGTCGGGGGAGTGGTGAAGCTTTCTTT.